This T cell receptor (beta chain) came from a study of Ad26.COV2.S vaccination and SARS-CoV-2 variants. Turning to the study itself: Ad26.COV2.S shots went into the muscle once or twice, 56 days apart. Regarding the study as a whole: Recipients given vaccine exceeded placebo recipients in spike-specific TCR breadth.

Described treatment: around 19 received Ad26.COV2.S at low or high dose, single or two shots; several received placebo; per-sample allocation not given. Sampling happened 63 days after the first vaccine or placebo injection. To note about this clone: The antigen remains undetermined.

Germline assignment: CDR1 SGDLS and CDR2 YYNGEE. The V gene lost 0 bases and the J gene lost 1 base, with 10 bases spanning the gap. The CDR3 is 15 amino acids. Profiling relied on immunoSEQ multiplex PCR, and the TCRdb table lists in-frame clones only, not all of them. The data show approximately 280,000 clones, with around 87% seen just once and approximately 3.4% held by the top ten. This sample comprised peripheral blood, obtained in a trial of Ad26.COV2.S vaccine versus placebo. This chain joins TRBV9 and TRBJ1-2; D is possibly TRBD1 (5 bases). The sequence came from a person aged 18-65 years who received the Ad26.COV2.S COVID-19 vaccine or a placebo. CDR3 in amino acids: CASSVVAGFNYGYTF. CDR3 nucleotides: TGTGCCAGCAGCGTAGTCGCAGGGTTTAACTATGGCTACACCTTC.